This TCR beta chain was found in a study of beta chain features in type 1 diabetes (dated 2018 in TCRdb). Background on the whole study: No differences in mean age, gender distribution, total cell number or subset yield were found between patients and healthy donors. Regulatory and stem cell-like memory subsets were obtained from only 8 patients and roughly 8 healthy donors, while naive and central memory subsets were obtained from all 28 donors. In the study, recently diagnosed type 1 diabetes patients and matched healthy donors were compared on the TCRB repertoires of their sorted circulating CD4+ T cell subsets. A total of just under 110,000,000 sorted cells were examined across all samples, and RNA yield correlated strongly with the number of cells per subset. The study at large found these results: PCR might favor shorter templates, but patient and control samples were amplified and corrected together, so any skew would affect both groups equally. Naive, central memory and regulatory TCRB repertoires appeared to be more similar among patients than among healthy donors. Sequencing cDNA rather than genomic DNA could over-represent highly expressing activated cells, although activation and CD3 levels did not differ between groups. Patients with type 1 diabetes made fewer insertions and deleted more nucleotides at VDJ recombination sites, implying thymic rearrangement abnormalities. Only small numbers of individuals were included in the HLA sub-analyses, which left unresolved whether HLA type had any influence on TCRB rearrangement. In all four CD4+ subsets, TCRB CDR3 length was moderately but significantly shorter in type 1 diabetes patients.

The germline V gene (reference sequence) sets CDR1 to LNHNV and CDR2 to YYDKDF. The cysteine opens and the phenylalanine closes a CDR3 of 14 amino acids. Here the CDR3 DNA is all that survives: 42 bases in frame from base 1. Germline trimming amounts to 1 base on V and 2 bases on J, with 1 as the count of junction bases outside the gene matches. Each donor gave one peripheral blood draw, averaging approximately 0.12 L, which was collected into heparinised tubes. A BD FACSAria II was used to sort naive, central memory, regulatory and stem cell-like memory CD4+ T cells with a panel that included CD45RO, CCR7, CD25, CD127, CD95 and CD27. A purity above 95% was achieved for all sorted populations. Right away, PBMCs were isolated by Lymphoprep density gradient centrifugation and were stained directly, with no culture step. To minimize batch effects, samples were stained and sorted in pairs, one healthy donor with one patient per experiment.

The entire isolated RNA was reverse transcribed using the High Capacity cDNA Reverse Transcription Kit, and thus expressed TCRB transcripts were sequenced. Naive, central memory and regulatory T cell samples underwent deep immunoSEQ sequencing, averaging around 3.9 million total reads per sample. Sorted cells were lysed in RLT buffer and RNA was extracted with DNase-treated RNeasy Micro or Mini kits, depending on cell number. To prevent cross-contamination, every cell subset was processed on its own, while patient and healthy donor samples were processed together. The immunoSEQ multiplex PCR was used to amplify TCRB sequences from cDNA, generating 87-bp fragments that spanned the CDR3 region. Sequencing of the amplicons was performed on the Illumina HiSeq platform. From the authors' description of their analysis: PCR bias was corrected computationally using synthetic template baselines, and reads within Hamming distance 2 were collapsed, with unmergeable singletons discarded. By aligning reads against IMGT, V, D and J genes, CDR3 length, and insertions or deletions at six rearrangement sites were assigned. Clonotype counts were normalized to sorted cell number within each subset before computing true diversity and Gini coefficients with the tcR R package. The overlap coefficient, calculated on TCRB nucleotide sequences, was used to quantify repertoire sharing. TCRdb retrieved this table from immuneACCESS and kept in-frame rearrangements only. Not all clones are present; in checked studies, unresolved V genes account for under half, and no reason is known for the remainder. Clonal size and the V and J genes are those of that table, whereas D and trimming came from the DNA. This sample holds 150,000 to 170,000 clones; around 8% were observed only once. Of the sample, approximately 0.69% is held by the ten largest clones.

Comment on this clone: The antigen this receptor binds is unknown. Base qualities were left out, and no much larger clone turns up one base away.

This TCR was recovered from a man between 18 and 29 years old in good health. The rearrangement joined TRBV15 to TRBJ1-2; 7 bases in between match TRBD1. Material: central memory CD4+ T cells from blood. The CDR3 corresponds to CATSRGGGNYGYTF. At the DNA level, the sequence is TGTGCCACCAGCAGAGGAGGGGGCAACTATGGCTACACCTTC.